The 11 T cell receptor beta chains presented below share a single source sample, sequenced in a study of CD8 T cells in ankylosing spondylitis. Study-level points and caveats: Roughly eight highly homologous variants made up a TCR beta motif that seemed to typify ankylosing spondylitis blood.

Their antigens remain unidentified. From the 5' RACE reads, TCRdb called clonotypes with MiXCR, one entry per CDR3 protein. This table has approximately 520,000 distinct CDR3 sequences, roughly 5% appearing once. The specimen sequenced was blood, either unsorted or a sorted T cell fraction (not recorded which). Receptors originate from a male donor with ankylosing spondylitis.

In this sample, this clonotype turned up many times. The rearrangement links TRBV20-1 to TRBJ2-3; a possible D gene is TRBD1 (5 bases). Germline CDR1 is DFQATT and CDR2 is SNEGSKA (reference sequence). The CDR3 covers 13 residues. The V gene lost 3 bases and the J gene lost 8 bases, with 15 bases spanning the gap. CDR3 amino acids: CSASPLQGVTQYF. The CDR3 DNA reads as TGCAGTGCTAGCCCACTTCAGGGCGTTACGCAGTATTTT.

This clonotype was detected ten times or more. This rearrangement joins TRBV7-8 to TRBJ1-2, with no clear D. Trimming took off 5 bases at V and 6 bases at J, with 16 bases between the two ends. The CDR3 sequence is 14 residues long. CDR1 is SGHVS and CDR2 is FQNEAQ in the germline V gene. CDR3 region: CASSPLGSGHGYTF. CDR3 DNA: TGTGCCAGCAGCCCCCTCGGCAGCGGCCATGGCTACACCTTC.

This clonotype was seen at least ten times. The chain combines TRBV29-1 with TRBJ2-5; 8 bases align to TRBD2. CDR1 and CDR2 (germline): SQVTM, ANQGSEA. Trimming took 5 bases from V and 5 from J; bases not matched to a gene: 10. The CDR3 runs 14 residues. CDR3 residues: CSVYGSGGLETQYF. Here the CDR3 DNA reads TGCAGCGTTTACGGGAGCGGGGGCCTGGAGACCCAGTACTTC.

In its sample, this clonotype was seen many times. The rearrangement links TRBV20-1 to TRBJ2-1; 10 nucleotides match TRBD2. This CDR3 spans 16 amino acids. Unmatched junction bases numbered 11, after V lost 2 bases and J lost 7 bases. Germline assignment: CDR1 DFQATT and CDR2 SNEGSKA (reference sequence). The CDR3 reads CSARTHGAGGRNEQFF. The CDR3 region has the DNA TGCAGTGCTAGAACCCATGGAGCGGGAGGGAGGAATGAGCAGTTCTTC.

This clonotype was counted at least ten times. The chain joins TRBV20-1 to TRBJ2-1; perhaps TRBD2 as D (5 bases). The germline gives CDR1 DFQATT, CDR2 SNEGSKA (reference sequence). The CDR3 runs 15 residues. V lost 0 bases to trimming and J lost 10 bases, with 19 bases between them. CDR3 nucleotides: TGCAGTGCTAGAGATGTGTTGGGGAGTCACGAGGAGCAGTTCTTC. Protein product: CSARDVLGSHEEQFF.

This clonotype was seen more than once but under ten times. This chain uses TRBV4-3 with TRBJ2-1, with no clear D. CDR3 size: 15 residues. V gave up 1 base and J gave up 2 bases, with 9 bases separating them. CDR1 and CDR2 (germline): LGHNA, YSLEER. In DNA form, the CDR3 reads TGCGCCAGCAGCCAAGTAAGCGCAACCTACAATGAGCAGTTCTTC. Translated: CASSQVSATYNEQFF.

Many counts were recorded for this clonotype. The V call is TRBV9, the J call TRBJ2-3; D gene unclear. The length of the CDR3 is 14 residues. Trimming took off 0 bases at V and 2 bases at J, with 7 bases between the two ends. In germline, CDR1 is SGDLS, CDR2 YYNGEE. Here the CDR3 reads CASSVVHSTDTQYF. The CDR3 DNA reads TGTGCCAGCAGCGTAGTTCATTCCACAGATACGCAGTATTTT.

This clonotype was found many times. The rearrangement uses TRBV4-2 and TRBJ2-7; 7 bases line up with TRBD2. The CDR3 length is 15 residues. The germline V gene encodes CDR1 LGHNA and CDR2 YNFKEQ. J gave up 4 bases and V 1 base, and 7 bases lay outside the gene matches. CDR3 coding DNA: TGTGCCAGCAGCCAAGCGTCTAGCGGAGCGTACGAGCAGTACTTC. Its protein is CASSQASSGAYEQYF.

This clonotype was recorded at least ten times. V is TRBV7-2 and J is TRBJ1-2; weak D call: TRBD1 (5 bases). The CDR3 is made up of 13 amino acids. Germline values: CDR1 SGHTA, CDR2 FQGNSA. Trimming left V 0 bases short and J 8 bases short, with 10 bases between. CDR3 DNA: TGTGCCAGCAGCTTAGCTAGGGACGGCGGCTACACCTTC. Amino acids: CASSLARDGGYTF.

At least ten counts were recorded for this clonotype. The chain combines TRBV29-1 with TRBJ2-3; 9 nucleotides line up with TRBD2. This CDR3 is 13 amino acids long. The J segment lost 3 bases and the V segment lost 7 bases, leaving 5 bases of the junction unmatched. Germline values: CDR1 SQVTM, CDR2 ANQGSEA. This chain's CDR3 is CSAGLALTDTQYF. In DNA form, the CDR3 reads TGCAGCGCCGGACTAGCGTTAACAGATACGCAGTATTTT.

The rearrangement links TRBV12-3 or TRBV12-4 to TRBJ2-7; no clear D gene. This CDR3 has 15 amino acids. Trimming pared 5 bases from V and 3 bases from J, leaving 17 bases between. CDR3 sequence: CASSPSGAPFYEQYF. The CDR3 DNA sequence: TGTGCCAGCAGTCCTTCGGGCGCACCCTTCTACGAGCAGTACTTC.